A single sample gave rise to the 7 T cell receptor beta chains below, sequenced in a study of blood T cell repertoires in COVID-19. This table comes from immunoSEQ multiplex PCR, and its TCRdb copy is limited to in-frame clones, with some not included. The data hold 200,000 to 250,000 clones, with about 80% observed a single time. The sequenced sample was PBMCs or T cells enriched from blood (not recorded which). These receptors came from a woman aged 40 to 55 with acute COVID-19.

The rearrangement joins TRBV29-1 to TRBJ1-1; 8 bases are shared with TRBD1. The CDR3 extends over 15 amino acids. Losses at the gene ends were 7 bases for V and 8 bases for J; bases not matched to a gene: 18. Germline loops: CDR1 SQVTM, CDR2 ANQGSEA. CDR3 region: CSAGTGQAAVLEAFF. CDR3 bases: TGCAGCGCTGGTACGGGACAGGCCGCCGTCTTGGAAGCTTTCTTT.

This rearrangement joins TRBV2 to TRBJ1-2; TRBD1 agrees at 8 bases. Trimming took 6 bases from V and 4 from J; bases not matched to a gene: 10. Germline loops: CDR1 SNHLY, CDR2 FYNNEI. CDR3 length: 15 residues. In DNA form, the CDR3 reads TGTGCCAGCAGACGGAGTACCGGGACAGGCTATGGCTACACCTTC. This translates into CASRRSTGTGYGYTF.

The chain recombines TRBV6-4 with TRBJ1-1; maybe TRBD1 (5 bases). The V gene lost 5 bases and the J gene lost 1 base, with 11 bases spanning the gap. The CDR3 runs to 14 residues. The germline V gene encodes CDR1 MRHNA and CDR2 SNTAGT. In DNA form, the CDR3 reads TGTGCCAGCAGTCGACAGACTCCGAACACTGAAGCTTTCTTT. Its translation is CASSRQTPNTEAFF.

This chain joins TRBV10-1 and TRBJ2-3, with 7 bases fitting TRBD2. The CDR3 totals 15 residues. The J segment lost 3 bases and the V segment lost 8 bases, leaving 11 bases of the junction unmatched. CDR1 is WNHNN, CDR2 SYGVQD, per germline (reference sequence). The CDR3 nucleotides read TGCGCCAGCGGGAGGGCGGGAGAAAGGACAGATACGCAGTATTTT. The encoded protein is CASGRAGERTDTQYF.

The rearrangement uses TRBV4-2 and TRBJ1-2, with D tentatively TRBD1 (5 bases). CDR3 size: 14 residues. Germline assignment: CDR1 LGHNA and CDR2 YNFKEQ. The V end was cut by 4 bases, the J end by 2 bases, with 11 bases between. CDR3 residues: CASSREGINYGYTF. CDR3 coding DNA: TGTGCCAGCAGCCGGGAGGGGATAAACTATGGCTACACCTTC.

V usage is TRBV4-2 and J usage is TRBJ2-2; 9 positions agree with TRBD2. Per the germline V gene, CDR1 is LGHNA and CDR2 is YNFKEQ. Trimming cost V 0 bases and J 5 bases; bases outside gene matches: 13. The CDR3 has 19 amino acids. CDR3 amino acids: CASSQDGPRSGRITGELFF. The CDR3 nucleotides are TGTGCCAGCAGCCAAGATGGGCCCCGGAGCGGGAGGATAACCGGGGAGCTGTTTTTT.

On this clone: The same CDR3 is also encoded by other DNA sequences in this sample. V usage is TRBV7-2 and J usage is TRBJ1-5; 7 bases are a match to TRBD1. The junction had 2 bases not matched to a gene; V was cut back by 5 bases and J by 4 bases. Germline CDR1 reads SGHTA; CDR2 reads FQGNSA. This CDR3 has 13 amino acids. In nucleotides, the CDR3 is TGTGCCAGCAGCGTCAGGGGGAATCAGCCCCAGCATTTT. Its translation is CASSVRGNQPQHF. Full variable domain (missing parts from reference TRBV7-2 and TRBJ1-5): GAGVSQSPSNKVTEKGKDVELRCDPISGHTALYWYRQSLGQGLEFLIYFQGNSAPDKSGLPSDRFSAERTGGSVSTLTIQRTQQEDSAVYLCASSVRGNQPQHFGDGTRLSIL.